The present T cell receptor (beta chain) was sequenced within a study of blood T cell repertoires in COVID-19. Clones were sequenced by immunoSEQ multiplex PCR, and TCRdb holds only the in-frame ones, with some missing. Of approximately 330,000 clones detected, around 90% appear once; the ten largest clones hold under 1.1%. The CDR3 has 14 amino acids. Germline CDR1 is MNHEY and CDR2 is SMNVEV (reference sequence). Between the trimmed V and J ends, which lost 0 bases and 5 bases, there was a span of 10 bases. Material: peripheral blood. The origin of this receptor is a middle-aged woman with COVID-19, enrolled during active disease. The genes are TRBV27 and TRBJ2-5, with D perhaps matching TRBD1 (5 bases). The CDR3 coding sequence is TGTGCCAGCAGTTTATCGTGGGCAGGGGAGACCCAGTACTTC. It translates to CASSLSWAGETQYF.